This T cell receptor beta chain is from a study of cytomegalovirus exposure and HLA in healthy donors. Study context: Earlier results showed almost 120 million unique TCR beta sequences derived from approximately 170 million T cells.

Study conclusions and caveats: As a later analysis revealed, most CMV-associated TCR beta chains appeared HLA-restricted. TCR beta chain V- and J-gene trimming was linked, in a later analysis, to a missense variant in DCLRE1C.

Per germline, CDR1 SGDLS and CDR2 YYNGEE. V was shortened by 4 bases and J by 0 bases, with 14 bases between the two germline ends. This CDR3 has 16 residues. Researchers ran the PCR with 60 Vbeta and 13 Jbeta primers. Using immunoSEQ multiplex PCR, the repertoire was profiled, and TCRdb retains in-frame clones only, with some absent. The table includes around 100,000 clones, roughly three quarters detected once. Concerning this clone itself: What it recognizes is unknown.

The sequence derives from a female donor in good health and CMV-seropositive. The specimen was PBMCs. This chain uses TRBV9 with TRBJ2-1; D might be TRBD1 (6 bases). CDR3 loop: CASSQLGQISYNEQFF. For the CDR3, the DNA is TGTGCCAGCAGCCAACTCGGACAGATCTCCTACAATGAGCAGTTCTTC. Full variable domain (remainder filled in from reference TRBV9 and TRBJ2-1): DSGVTQTPKHLITATGQRVTLRCSPRSGDLSVYWYQQSLDQGLQFLIQYYNGEERAKGNILERFSAQQFPDLHSELNLSSLELGDSALYFCASSQLGQISYNEQFFGPGTRLTVL.